This TCR beta chain was identified in a study of cytomegalovirus exposure and HLA in healthy donors. The PCR used 60 Vbeta and 13 Jbeta primers. The table came from immunoSEQ multiplex PCR; TCRdb's copy has only in-frame clones and leaves some out. The sample has 200,000 to 250,000 clones, approximately 84% seen once. This CDR3 is 15 amino acids long. V lost 5 bases and J lost 1, with 15 bases in between. CDR1 is SGHRS and CDR2 is YFSETQ in the germline V gene. This clonotype was obtained from a woman aged 40 to 50 in good health and CMV-seronegative. This sequence joins TRBV5-1 and TRBJ1-1, with D possibly being TRBD1 (6 bases). Sequencing used PBMCs. CDR3 sequence (DNA): TGCGCCAGCAGACAGGGTGTCCTAGGGAACACTGAAGCTTTCTTT. Translating it yields CASRQGVLGNTEAFF.